A single T cell receptor (beta chain) is shown here with its context. Its cognate antigen is unknown. The data are from a study of vaccination and CD4 T cells after COVID-19. Sample treatment: roughly 11-day PBMC culture with coronavirus spike peptide pools or control peptides (ViraFEST assay). ViraFEST expanded antigen-specific T cells with peptide pools, then sequenced TCRs. The V segment lost 5 bases and the J segment 4 bases; nucleotides outside the gene matches: 10. Germline assignment: CDR1 SEHNR and CDR2 FQNEAQ (reference sequence). CDR3 length equals 16 residues. Sequenced with the Oncomine TCR Beta short-read assay was DNA taken from cultured CD4+ T cells. MiXCR was run by TCRdb on the PCR reads, yielding one entry per CDR3 protein. The table lists around 15,000 distinct CDR3 sequences, roughly 50% of them singletons.

The gene calls are TRBV7-9 and TRBJ2-5; 10 positions match TRBD2. This TCR was recovered from a human donor who had recovered from COVID-19. Sequenced material: CD4+ T cells from blood, cultured in vitro. The CDR3 sequence: CASSLYGLADGETQYF. Written as DNA, the CDR3 is TGTGCCAGCAGCCTCTATGGACTAGCGGACGGAGAGACCCAGTACTTC.